Shown below are 32 T cell receptor beta chains from a single sample sequenced in a study of CD8 T cells in ankylosing spondylitis. The antigens for these receptors are not known. TCRdb re-derived calls from the 5' RACE reads in MiXCR, one entry per CDR3 protein. The sample holds approximately 400,000 distinct CDR3 sequences, roughly 26% seen once. Findings and limits, study-wide: Typical of ankylosing spondylitis blood, it appeared, was a TCR beta motif of about eight highly homologous variants.

Sequenced input: blood, either unsorted or a sorted T cell fraction (not recorded which). Receptors originate from a male donor with ankylosing spondylitis.

The rearrangement uses TRBV6-2 or TRBV6-3 and TRBJ2-2; D call uncertain. From germline, CDR1 is MNHEY and CDR2 SVGEGT. Trimming took off 6 bases at V and 1 base at J, with 12 bases between the two ends. The CDR3 contains 15 residues. In DNA, the CDR3 is TGTGCCAGCAGCCGTGCCGGTCGGAACACCGGGGAGCTGTTTTTT. This translates into CASSRAGRNTGELFF.

This clonotype was counted only a few times. The chain carries TRBV25-1 and TRBJ2-7; D uncertain. CDR3 size: 12 residues. Trimming took 1 base from V and 3 from J, leaving 4 bases between them. Germline values: CDR1 MGHDK, CDR2 SYGVNS. The CDR3 DNA sequence: TGTGCCAGCAGTGAATCGTACTACGAGCAGTACTTC. It yields the protein CASSESYYEQYF.

This clonotype was counted only a few times. V is TRBV5-1 and J is TRBJ2-7; D assignment may be TRBD1 or TRBD2 (5 bases each). CDR1 is SGHRS and CDR2 is YFSETQ in the germline V gene. The CDR3 is made up of 14 amino acids. Trimming removed 1 base at V and 5 bases at J, with 13 bases between. CDR3 amino acids: CASSLSSGSHEQYV. CDR3 DNA sequence: TGCGCCAGCAGCTTGTCGTCAGGGAGCCACGAGCAGTACGTC.

This clonotype has a handful of counts. The rearrangement links TRBV11-2 to TRBJ2-7, with no clear D. CDR3 length: 13 residues. Trimming cost V 2 bases and J 3 bases, with 8 bases left between them. CDR1 SGHAT and CDR2 FQNNGV come from the germline V gene. CDR3 sequence: CASSLNSIYEQYF. DNA of the CDR3: TGTGCCAGCAGCTTAAACAGTATCTACGAGCAGTACTTC.

This clonotype was observed a few times. This chain links TRBV11-3 with TRBJ2-5, with D unclear. From germline, CDR1 is SGHNT and CDR2 YENEEA. Trimming removed 4 bases at V and 3 bases at J, with 21 bases between. This CDR3 region has 17 residues. Written as DNA, the CDR3 is TGTGCCAGCAGCTCACAGTCTAGAGGCTTTGGAGAAGAGACCCAGTACTTC. Residues: CASSSQSRGFGEETQYF.

V is TRBV20-1 and J is TRBJ1-2, with no clear D. The CDR3 runs 13 residues. V dropped 5 bases and J dropped 3 bases, with 13 bases sitting between them. CDR1 is DFQATT, CDR2 SNEGSKA, per germline (reference sequence). CDR3 protein: CSAFYQEDYGYTF. CDR3 nucleotides: TGCAGTGCTTTCTATCAGGAGGACTATGGCTACACCTTC.

This clonotype came up a few times. The chain recombines TRBV29-1 with TRBJ1-2, with D possibly TRBD1 on 5 matching bases. The CDR3 extends over 12 amino acids. V was trimmed by 4 bases and J by 8 bases, leaving 14 bases between them. Germline V gene data show CDR1 as SQVTM and CDR2 as ANQGSEA. The DNA for the CDR3 is TGCAGCGTTGGAGGGGAGCCAGGAGGCTACACCTTC. This translates into CSVGGEPGGYTF. The full variable domain, rest sourced from reference TRBV29-1 and TRBJ1-2, is SAVISQKPSRDICQRGTSLTIQCQVDSQVTMMFWYRQQPGQSLTLIATANQGSEATYESGFVIDKFPISRPNLTFSTLTVSNMSPEDSSIYLCSVGGEPGGYTFGSGTRLTVV.

This clonotype has more than one count but fewer than ten. This rearrangement joins TRBV7-9 to TRBJ1-5; D is unresolved. The germline V and J ends were trimmed by 5 bases and 5 bases, with 7 bases remaining between them. The germline gives CDR1 SEHNR, CDR2 FQNEAQ (reference sequence). The CDR3 sequence is 12 residues long. Here the CDR3 reads CASSPVDQPQHF. CDR3 DNA: TGTGCCAGCAGCCCTGTTGATCAGCCCCAGCATTTT.

V gene TRBV20-1 combines with J gene TRBJ2-5, with 10 bases aligning to TRBD2. The CDR3 has 14 residues. Trimming removed 6 bases from V and 1 base from J; junction bases left unmatched: 5. Germline lookup yields CDR1 DFQATT and CDR2 SNEGSKA (reference sequence). The CDR3 nucleotides are TGCAGTGCGCGGACTAGCGGATTCCAAGAGACCCAGTACTTC. Translation: CSARTSGFQETQYF.

The chain uses TRBV5-4 and TRBJ1-1; tentatively, D is TRBD1 (5 bases). Germline CDR1 is SGHNT and CDR2 is YYREEE (reference sequence). This CDR3 contains 14 residues. V lost 4 bases to trimming and J lost 4 bases, with 14 bases between them. The CDR3 DNA is TGTGCCAGCAGCCCGGACACCTGGGGCACTGAAGCTTTCTTT. This gives the protein CASSPDTWGTEAFF.

The sample holds a few counts of this clonotype. The chain joins TRBV29-1 to TRBJ2-1; D tentatively fits TRBD1 or TRBD2 (5 bases each). CDR1 and CDR2 from the germline V gene are SQVTM and ANQGSEA. V was clipped by 7 bases and J by 10 bases, with 17 bases between them. The CDR3 has 12 residues. The CDR3, as DNA: TGCAGCGCCTTCGAAGGGACCGTGGAGCAGTTCTTC. It is translated as CSAFEGTVEQFF.

This clonotype was observed a few times. The rearrangement links TRBV29-1 to TRBJ2-2; D unresolved. The CDR3 has 15 amino acids. Between the trimmed V and J ends, which lost 3 bases and 2 bases, there was a span of 13 bases. CDR1 and CDR2 from the germline V gene are SQVTM and ANQGSEA. The CDR3 DNA reads as TGCAGCGTTGACACGGGCTACTTTAACACCGGGGAGCTGTTTTTT. Translation: CSVDTGYFNTGELFF.

The CDR3 protein is CASSFYGAGAYNEQFF. The CDR3 bases are TGTGCCAGCAGCTTTTACGGAGCGGGAGCGTACAATGAGCAGTTCTTC. The chain links TRBV7-2 to TRBJ2-1, with TRBD2 matching over 8 bases. The CDR3 loop spans 16 amino acids. The trim removed 3 bases at V and 4 bases at J, leaving 8 bases unmatched. Germline CDR1 is SGHTA and CDR2 is FQGNSA. Filled out from reference TRBV7-2 and TRBJ2-1, the complete variable domain reads GAGVSQSPSNKVTEKGKDVELRCDPISGHTALYWYRQSLGQGLEFLIYFQGNSAPDKSGLPSDRFSAERTGGSVSTLTIQRTQQEDSAVYLCASSFYGAGAYNEQFFGPGTRLTVL.

The genes are TRBV28 and TRBJ1-5, with 9 bases that match TRBD1. The CDR3 contains 16 residues. Germline V gene data show CDR1 as MDHEN and CDR2 as SYDVKM. Trimming at V came to 4 bases and at J to 6 bases, leaving 10 bases not matched to a gene. Written as DNA, the CDR3 is TGTGCCAGCAGTTCGCTGACAGGGGGTGACGGTCAGCCCCAGCATTTT. Encoded protein: CASSSLTGGDGQPQHF.

This clonotype was seen once. This chain links TRBV2 with TRBJ2-7; 11 bases are a match to TRBD2. Trimming took 6 bases from V and 7 from J; bases not matched to a gene: 8. The CDR3 length is 14 residues. Germline V gives CDR1 SNHLY, CDR2 FYNNEI. CDR3 amino acids: CASRKLAGVGEQYF. The CDR3, as DNA: TGTGCCAGCAGGAAACTAGCGGGAGTGGGTGAGCAGTACTTC.

V is TRBV15 and J is TRBJ2-3, with D uncertain. The CDR3 runs 13 residues. Per germline, CDR1 LNHNV and CDR2 YYDKDF (reference sequence). V lost 0 bases, J lost 7 bases, and 8 bases lay in between. For the CDR3, the DNA is TGTGCCACCAGCAGAGATCTGGCCAATACGCAGTATTTT. Its translation: CATSRDLANTQYF.

V and J are TRBV29-1 and TRBJ1-1; D possibly corresponds to TRBD1 (6 bases). The CDR3 totals 10 residues. Germline CDR1 SQVTM, CDR2 ANQGSEA. Trimming took off 7 bases at V and 9 bases at J, with 12 bases between the two ends. CDR3: CSAGQIQAFF. In DNA form, the CDR3 reads TGCAGCGCCGGACAGATTCAAGCTTTCTTT.

V is TRBV6-2 or TRBV6-3 and J is TRBJ1-5; D is ambiguous. This CDR3 region has 13 residues. The germline V and J ends were trimmed by 0 bases and 7 bases, with 7 bases remaining between them. CDR1 is MNHEY, CDR2 SVGEGT, per germline. CDR3 sequence: CASSYSYSQPQHF. CDR3 DNA: TGTGCCAGCAGTTACTCGTACAGCCAGCCCCAGCATTTT.

The chain combines TRBV11-2 with TRBJ1-3; a possible D gene is TRBD1 (5 bases). Deletions cut 0 bases from V and 1 base from J, with 13 bases between. The CDR3 totals 17 residues. Germline V gives CDR1 SGHAT, CDR2 FQNNGV. DNA for the CDR3: TGTGCCAGCAGCTTAGATGGCGACAGCTTGTCTGGAAACACCATATATTTT. This encodes CASSLDGDSLSGNTIYF. Combining the CDR3 with reference TRBV11-2 and TRBJ1-3 gives the whole variable domain EAGVAQSPRYKIIEKRQSVAFWCNPISGHATLYWYQQILGQGPKLLIQFQNNGVVDDSQLPKDRFSAERLKGVDSTLKIQPAKLEDSAVYLCASSLDGDSLSGNTIYFGEGSWLTVV.

The table lists this clonotype with a few counts. The CDR3 nucleotides read TGCGCCAGCAGCCCCACCCCGGCGGGTGGCTCCTACGAGCAGTACTTC. It encodes CASSPTPAGGSYEQYF. V usage is TRBV5-1 and J usage is TRBJ2-7; maybe TRBD2 (5 bases). In germline, CDR1 is SGHRS, CDR2 YFSETQ. V gave up 4 bases and J gave up 0 bases, with 17 bases separating them. The CDR3 runs to 16 residues.

This clonotype turned up a few times. The CDR3 DNA reads as TGTGCCAGCAGCCCTAGAGCCGGGACAGAGAATTCACCCCTCCACTTT. It is translated as CASSPRAGTENSPLHF. The rearrangement uses TRBV7-9 and TRBJ1-6; 7 nucleotides agree with TRBD1. The CDR3 extends over 16 amino acids. The germline gives CDR1 SEHNR, CDR2 FQNEAQ (reference sequence). Losses at the gene ends were 5 bases for V and 7 bases for J; bases not matched to a gene: 11.

This clonotype appeared a few times. The CDR3 DNA is TGTGCCAGCAGCTCAAGGGGGGACAGTATGTTCTTC. This translates into CASSSRGDSMFF. The chain uses TRBV7-9 and TRBJ2-1; TRBD1 might be the D (7 bases). The CDR3 loop spans 12 amino acids. V lost 4 bases and J lost 15, with 16 bases in between. Germline V CDR1 and CDR2: SEHNR, FQNEAQ (reference sequence).

The CDR3 spells CASSLVGGYEQYV. The CDR3 nucleotides are TGTGCCAGCAGCTTAGTAGGGGGCTACGAGCAGTACGTC. This chain links TRBV7-2 with TRBJ2-7; tentatively, D is TRBD1 (6 bases). V dropped 1 base and J dropped 3 bases, with 7 bases sitting between them. This CDR3 is 13 amino acids long. CDR1 is SGHTA and CDR2 is FQGNSA in the germline V gene.

This clonotype was seen more than once but under ten times. The chain couples TRBV5-1 to TRBJ2-1; D ambiguous. V shed 4 bases and J shed 12 bases, with 17 bases lying between them. The CDR3 is 13 residues long. The germline V gene has CDR1 SGHRS and CDR2 YFSETQ. CDR3 protein: CASSPEAFQGQFF. The CDR3 DNA reads as TGCGCCAGCAGCCCCGAGGCGTTCCAAGGGCAGTTCTTC.

CDR3 in amino acids: CSTWTAYSNQPQHF. In nucleotides, the CDR3 is TGCAGTACGTGGACCGCGTATAGCAATCAGCCCCAGCATTTT. This sequence joins TRBV20-1 and TRBJ1-5, with D unresolved. CDR3 length equals 14 residues. V dropped 8 bases and J dropped 0 bases, with 14 bases sitting between them. Germline assignment: CDR1 DFQATT and CDR2 SNEGSKA (reference sequence).

V and J are TRBV9 and TRBJ2-2, with no clear D. The CDR3 has 12 residues. The V gene lost 2 bases and the J gene lost 4 bases, with 3 bases spanning the gap. Germline V gives CDR1 SGDLS, CDR2 YYNGEE. In DNA form, the CDR3 reads TGTGCCAGCAGCGTGCCCACCGGGGAGCTGTTTTTT. Protein product: CASSVPTGELFF.

This clonotype was seen a handful of times. The chain carries TRBV20-1 and TRBJ2-3, with TRBD2 matching over 9 bases. This CDR3 has 15 amino acids. With V trimmed by 1 base and J by 4 bases, 6 bases remained unmatched. Germline-derived CDR1 and CDR2 are DFQATT and SNEGSKA (reference sequence). The CDR3 DNA reads as TGCAGTGCTAGAGTTAGTAGCGGGAGTCCAGATACGCAGTATTTT. Protein sequence: CSARVSSGSPDTQYF.

The chain combines TRBV7-9 with TRBJ2-3; the D is unclear. The CDR3 is 13 amino acids. Germline values: CDR1 SEHNR, CDR2 FQNEAQ (reference sequence). V lost 1 base, J lost 6 bases, and 8 bases lay in between. CDR3 sequence: CASSLDPDDTQYF. The CDR3 DNA is TGTGCCAGCAGCTTAGATCCAGACGATACGCAGTATTTT.

The chain joins TRBV10-3 to TRBJ2-5; D possibly matches TRBD1 or TRBD2 (6 bases each). V gave up 7 bases and J gave up 4 bases, with 19 bases separating them. This CDR3 contains 15 residues. CDR1 and CDR2 from the germline V gene are ENHRY and SYGVKD. CDR3 nucleotide sequence: TGTGCCATCACTCAAGGGGGGCGCCCCGGAGAGACCCAGTACTTC. Its protein is CAITQGGRPGETQYF.

This clonotype was detected a few times. The chain employs TRBV5-5 and TRBJ1-4, with D maybe TRBD1 (6 bases). V lost 4 bases and J lost 7, with 8 bases in between. Germline CDR1 and CDR2: SGHKS and YYEKEE (reference sequence). The CDR3 consists of 12 residues. Written as DNA, the CDR3 is TGTGCCAGCAGCCCAGGGGTTGAAAAACTGTTTTTT. Translating gives CASSPGVEKLFF.

The chain links TRBV7-2 to TRBJ2-5; 7 bases match TRBD2. The CDR3 spans 16 residues. V shed 1 base, J shed 1 base, and the junction held 6 bases outside the gene matches. The germline V gene encodes CDR1 SGHTA and CDR2 FQGNSA. The CDR3, as DNA: TGTGCCAGCAGCTTAGGGGCCCCTAGCGGCCAAGAGACCCAGTACTTC. Protein product: CASSLGAPSGQETQYF. Drawing the rest from reference TRBV7-2 and TRBJ2-5, the complete variable domain is GAGVSQSPSNKVTEKGKDVELRCDPISGHTALYWYRQSLGQGLEFLIYFQGNSAPDKSGLPSDRFSAERTGGSVSTLTIQRTQQEDSAVYLCASSLGAPSGQETQYFGPGTRLLVL.

This clonotype came up a few times. The J gene is TRBJ2-4, the V gene TRBV3-1; no clear D. There are 15 residues in the CDR3. In germline, CDR1 is LGHDT, CDR2 YNNKEL (reference sequence). V was shortened by 4 bases and J by 3 bases, with 13 bases between the two germline ends. The CDR3 spells CASSPYGDLKNIQYF. The CDR3 bases are TGTGCCAGCAGCCCTTATGGGGATCTCAAAAACATTCAGTACTTC.